The T cell receptor beta chain described here comes from a study of blood T cell repertoires in COVID-19. Study information: Samples came from the United States, Italy and Spain, spanning acute and convalescent COVID-19.

The V gene's germline CDR1 is MDHEN and CDR2 SYDVKM. Between the trimmed V and J ends, which lost 5 bases and 5 bases, there was a span of 13 bases. The CDR3 sequence is 13 residues long. Sequenced by immunoSEQ multiplex PCR; TCRdb stores in-frame clones only, minus some. The sample records about 82,000 clones, under 90% being singletons. In this sample, this clone turned up a few times. The sample taken for sequencing was peripheral blood. The TCR sequence derives from a middle-aged woman with active or convalescent COVID-19. The chain has TRBV28 and TRBJ2-7, with D perhaps matching TRBD2 (6 bases). CDR3 amino acids: CASSVSRRDEQYF. The CDR3 DNA is TGTGCCAGCAGTGTGTCCCGGAGGGACGAGCAGTACTTC.